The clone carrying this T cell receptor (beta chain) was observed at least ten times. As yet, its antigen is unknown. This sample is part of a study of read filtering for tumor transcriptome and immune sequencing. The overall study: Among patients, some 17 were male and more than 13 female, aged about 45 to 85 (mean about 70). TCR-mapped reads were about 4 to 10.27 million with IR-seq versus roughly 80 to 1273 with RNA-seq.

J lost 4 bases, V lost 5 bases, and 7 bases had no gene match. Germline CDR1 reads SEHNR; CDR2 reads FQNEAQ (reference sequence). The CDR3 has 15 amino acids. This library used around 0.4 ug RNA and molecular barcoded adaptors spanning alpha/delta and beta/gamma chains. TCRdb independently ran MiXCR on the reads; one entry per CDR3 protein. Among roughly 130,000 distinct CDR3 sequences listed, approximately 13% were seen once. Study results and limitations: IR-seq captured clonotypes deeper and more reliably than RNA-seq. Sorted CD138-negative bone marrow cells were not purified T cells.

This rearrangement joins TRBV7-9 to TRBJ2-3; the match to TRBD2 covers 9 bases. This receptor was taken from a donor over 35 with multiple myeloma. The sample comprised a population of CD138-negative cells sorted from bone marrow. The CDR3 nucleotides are TGTGCCAGCAGCCCTGGCGGGGGGGCGGCAGATACGCAGTATTTT. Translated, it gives CASSPGGGAADTQYF.